This T cell receptor (beta chain) was identified during a study of Tregs in tolerant kidney transplant recipients. Broader study findings: Tregs expanded with activated donor B cells seemed most donor-specific.

Produced via immunoSEQ multiplex PCR; TCRdb's table is partial and in-frame only. The data show under 300,000 clones, about four fifths seen once. As concerns this clone: The antigen remains undetermined.

Germline CDR1 is LNHNV and CDR2 is YYDKDF (reference sequence). CDR3 length: 15 residues. Trimming removed 5 bases from V and 4 bases from J, with 14 bases in between. The TCR sequence derives from a human donor in good health. The specimen was CD4+ T cells from blood. The rearrangement links TRBV15 to TRBJ2-2, with D perhaps assigned TRBD1 or TRBD2 (5 bases each). CDR3 protein: CATSRDRVSTGELFF. The CDR3 DNA reads TGTGCCACCAGCCGGGACCGAGTAAGCACCGGGGAGCTGTTTTTT.